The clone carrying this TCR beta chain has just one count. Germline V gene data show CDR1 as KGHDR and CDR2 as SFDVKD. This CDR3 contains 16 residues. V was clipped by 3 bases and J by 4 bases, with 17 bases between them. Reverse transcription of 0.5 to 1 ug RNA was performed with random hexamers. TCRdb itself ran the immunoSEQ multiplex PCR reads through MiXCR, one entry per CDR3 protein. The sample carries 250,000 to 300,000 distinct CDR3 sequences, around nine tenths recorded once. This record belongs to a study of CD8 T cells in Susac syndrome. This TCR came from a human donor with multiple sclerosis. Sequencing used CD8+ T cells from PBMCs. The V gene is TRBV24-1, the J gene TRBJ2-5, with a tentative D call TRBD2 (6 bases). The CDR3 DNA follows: TGTGCCACCAGTGATCCCAGTAGCGGAGGGCTAGAGACCCAGTACTTC. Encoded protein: CATSDPSSGGLETQYF.